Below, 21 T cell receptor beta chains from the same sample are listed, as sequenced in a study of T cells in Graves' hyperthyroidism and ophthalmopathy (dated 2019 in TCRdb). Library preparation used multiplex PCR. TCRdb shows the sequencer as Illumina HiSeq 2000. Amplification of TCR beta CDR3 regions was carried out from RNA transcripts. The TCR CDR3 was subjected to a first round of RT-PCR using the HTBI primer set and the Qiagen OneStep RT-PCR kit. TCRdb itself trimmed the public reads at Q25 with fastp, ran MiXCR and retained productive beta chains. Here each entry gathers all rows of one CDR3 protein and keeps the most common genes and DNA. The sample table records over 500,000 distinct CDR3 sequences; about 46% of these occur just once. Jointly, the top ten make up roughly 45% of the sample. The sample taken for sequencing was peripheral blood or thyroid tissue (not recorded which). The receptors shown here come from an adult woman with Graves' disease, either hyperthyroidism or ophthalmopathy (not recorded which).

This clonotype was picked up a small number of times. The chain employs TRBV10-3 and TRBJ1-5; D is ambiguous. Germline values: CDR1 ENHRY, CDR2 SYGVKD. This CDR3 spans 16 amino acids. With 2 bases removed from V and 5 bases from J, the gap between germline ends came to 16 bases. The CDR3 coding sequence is TGTGCCATCAGTGAGGCCCGGACGGGCAGCTATCAGCCCCAGCATTTT. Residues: CAISEARTGSYQPQHF.

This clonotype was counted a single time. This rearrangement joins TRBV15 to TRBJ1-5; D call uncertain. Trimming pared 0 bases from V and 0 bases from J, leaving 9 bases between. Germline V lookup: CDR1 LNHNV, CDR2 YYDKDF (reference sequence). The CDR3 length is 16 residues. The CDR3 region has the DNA TGTGCCACCAGCAGAGATGAAGTTAATAGCAATCAGCCCCAGCATTTT. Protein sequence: CATSRDEVNSNQPQHF. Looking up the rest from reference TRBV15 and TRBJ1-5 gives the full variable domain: DAMVIQNPRYQVTQFGKPVTLSCSQTLNHNVMYWYQQKSSQAPKLLFHYYDKDFNNEADTPDNFQSRRPNTSFCFLDIRSPGLGDTAMYLCATSRDEVNSNQPQHFGDGTRLSIL.

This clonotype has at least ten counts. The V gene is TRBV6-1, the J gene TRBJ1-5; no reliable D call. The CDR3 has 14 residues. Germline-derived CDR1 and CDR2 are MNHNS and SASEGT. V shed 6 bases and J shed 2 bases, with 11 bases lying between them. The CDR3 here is CASSPGVGNQPQHF. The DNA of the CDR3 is TGTGCCAGCAGCCCTGGGGTGGGCAATCAGCCCCAGCATTTT.

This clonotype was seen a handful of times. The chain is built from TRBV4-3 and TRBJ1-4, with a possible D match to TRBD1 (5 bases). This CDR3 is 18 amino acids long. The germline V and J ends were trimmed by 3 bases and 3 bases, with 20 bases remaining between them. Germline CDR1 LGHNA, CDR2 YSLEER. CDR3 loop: CASSQEPLTQVPNEKLFF. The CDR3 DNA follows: TGCGCCAGCAGCCAGGAACCTCTCACACAGGTCCCTAATGAAAAACTGTTTTTT.

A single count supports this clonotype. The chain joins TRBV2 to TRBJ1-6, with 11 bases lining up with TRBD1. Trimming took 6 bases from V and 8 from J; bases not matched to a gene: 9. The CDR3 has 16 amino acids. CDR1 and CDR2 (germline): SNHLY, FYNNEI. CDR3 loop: CASSGPDRGQDSPLHF. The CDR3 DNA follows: TGTGCCAGCAGCGGGCCGGACAGGGGGCAGGATTCACCCCTCCACTTT. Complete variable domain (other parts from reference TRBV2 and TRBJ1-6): EPEVTQTPSHQVTQMGQEVILRCVPISNHLYFYWYRQILGQKVEFLVSFYNNEISEKSEIFDDQFSVERPDGSNFTLKIRSTKLEDSAMYFCASSGPDRGQDSPLHFGNGTRLTVT.

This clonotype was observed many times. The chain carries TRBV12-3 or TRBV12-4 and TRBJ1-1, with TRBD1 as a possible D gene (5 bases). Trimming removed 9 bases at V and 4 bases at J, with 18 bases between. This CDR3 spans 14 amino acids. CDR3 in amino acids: CASKGERKSTEAFF. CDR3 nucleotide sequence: TGTGCCAGTAAAGGGGAAAGAAAGAGCACTGAAGCTTTCTTT.

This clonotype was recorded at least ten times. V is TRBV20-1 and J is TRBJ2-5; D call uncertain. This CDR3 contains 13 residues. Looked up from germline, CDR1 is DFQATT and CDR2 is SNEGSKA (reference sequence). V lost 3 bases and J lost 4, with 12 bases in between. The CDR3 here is CSARPLNRETQYF. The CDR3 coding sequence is TGCAGTGCTAGGCCCCTCAACAGAGAGACCCAGTACTTC.

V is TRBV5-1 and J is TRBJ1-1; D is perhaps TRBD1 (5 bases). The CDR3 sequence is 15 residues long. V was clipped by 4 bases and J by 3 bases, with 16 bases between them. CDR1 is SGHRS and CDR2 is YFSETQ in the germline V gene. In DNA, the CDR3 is TGCGCCAGCAGCCAAATGGGGGGTCTGTACACTGAAGCTTTCTTT. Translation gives CASSQMGGLYTEAFF.

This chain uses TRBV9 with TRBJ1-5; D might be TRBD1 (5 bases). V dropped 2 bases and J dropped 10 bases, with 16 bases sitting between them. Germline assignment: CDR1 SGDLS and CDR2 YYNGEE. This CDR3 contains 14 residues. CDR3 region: CASSVGVLQSPQHF. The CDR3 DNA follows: TGTGCCAGCAGCGTGGGGGTTCTCCAAAGCCCCCAGCATTTT.

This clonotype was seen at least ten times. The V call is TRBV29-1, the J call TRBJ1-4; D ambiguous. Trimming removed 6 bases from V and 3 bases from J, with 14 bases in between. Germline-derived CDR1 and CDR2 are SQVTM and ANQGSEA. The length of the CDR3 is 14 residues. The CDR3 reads CSVRDGVPNEKLFF. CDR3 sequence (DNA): TGCAGCGTCCGTGACGGCGTTCCTAATGAAAAACTGTTTTTT.

The CDR3 here is CATSSTLTGGGNTIYF. The DNA for the CDR3 is TGTGCCACCAGCAGTACCTTGACAGGGGGTGGAAACACCATATATTTT. This chain joins TRBV15 and TRBJ1-3; 9 bases agree with TRBD1. Germline V gene lookup returns CDR1 LNHNV and CDR2 YYDKDF (reference sequence). This CDR3 has 16 residues. After removal of 3 bases from V and 3 bases from J, the junction contained 6 bases not matched to a gene.

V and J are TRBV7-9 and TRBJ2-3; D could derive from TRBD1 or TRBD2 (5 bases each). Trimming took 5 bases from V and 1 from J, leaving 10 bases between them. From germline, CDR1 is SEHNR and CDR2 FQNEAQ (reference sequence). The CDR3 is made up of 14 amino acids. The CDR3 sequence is CASSLRDGTDTQYF. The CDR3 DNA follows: TGTGCCAGCAGCCTACGGGACGGCACAGATACGCAGTATTTT.

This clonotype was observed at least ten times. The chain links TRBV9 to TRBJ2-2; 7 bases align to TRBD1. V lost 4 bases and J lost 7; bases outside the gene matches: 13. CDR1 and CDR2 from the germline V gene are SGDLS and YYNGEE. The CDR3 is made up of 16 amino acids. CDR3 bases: TGTGCCAGCAGCTCCGGGACAGCTCTATATGGCGGGGAGCTGTTTTTT. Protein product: CASSSGTALYGGELFF.

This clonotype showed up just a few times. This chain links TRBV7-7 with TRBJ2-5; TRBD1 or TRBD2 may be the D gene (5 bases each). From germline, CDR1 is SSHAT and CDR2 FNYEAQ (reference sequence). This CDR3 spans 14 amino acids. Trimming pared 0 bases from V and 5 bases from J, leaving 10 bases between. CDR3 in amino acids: CASSLAGTMETQYF. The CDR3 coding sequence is TGTGCCAGCAGCTTAGCAGGGACGATGGAGACCCAGTACTTC.

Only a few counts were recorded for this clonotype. CDR3 nucleotide sequence: TGCAGCGTTGAAGGCGGCACAGGGCTCCAGCATTTT. Protein product: CSVEGGTGLQHF. The V call is TRBV29-1, the J call TRBJ1-5; D perhaps matches TRBD1 (6 bases). The V end lost 1 base, the J end lost 12 bases, and 13 bases lay between the germline ends. The CDR3 is made up of 12 amino acids. Germline V CDR1 and CDR2: SQVTM, ANQGSEA.

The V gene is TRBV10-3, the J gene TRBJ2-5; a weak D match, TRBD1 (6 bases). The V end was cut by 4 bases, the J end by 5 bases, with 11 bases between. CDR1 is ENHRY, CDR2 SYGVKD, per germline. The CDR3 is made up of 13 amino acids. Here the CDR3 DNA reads TGTGCCATCAGTGCGCAGGGGATGGAGACCCAGTACTTC. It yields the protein CAISAQGMETQYF.

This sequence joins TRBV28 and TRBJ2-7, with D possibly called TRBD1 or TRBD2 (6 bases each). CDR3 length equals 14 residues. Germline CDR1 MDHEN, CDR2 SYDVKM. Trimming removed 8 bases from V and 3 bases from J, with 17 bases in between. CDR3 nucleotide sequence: TGTGCCAGCGGCCCTGTTGGAGGGGGCTACGAGCAGTACTTC. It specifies CASGPVGGGYEQYF.

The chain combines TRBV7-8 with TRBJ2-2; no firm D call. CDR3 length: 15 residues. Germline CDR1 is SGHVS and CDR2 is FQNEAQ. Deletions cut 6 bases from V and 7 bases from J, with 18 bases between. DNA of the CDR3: TGTGCCAGCAGTCAGACCGGTAGCTTAGGCGGGGAGCTGTTTTTT. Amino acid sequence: CASSQTGSLGGELFF.

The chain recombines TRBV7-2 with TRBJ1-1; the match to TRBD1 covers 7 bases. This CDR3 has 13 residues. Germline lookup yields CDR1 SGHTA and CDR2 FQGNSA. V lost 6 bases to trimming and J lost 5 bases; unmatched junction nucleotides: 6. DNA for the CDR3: TGTGCCAGCAGAGCAGGGGGGGCGACTGAAGCTTTCTTT. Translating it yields CASRAGGATEAFF.

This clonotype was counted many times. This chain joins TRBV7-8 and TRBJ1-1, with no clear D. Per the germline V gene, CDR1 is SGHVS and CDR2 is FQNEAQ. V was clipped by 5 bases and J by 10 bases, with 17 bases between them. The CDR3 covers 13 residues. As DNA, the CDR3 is TGTGCCAGCAGCCTGGACTTAGACGCTGTAGCTTTCTTT. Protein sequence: CASSLDLDAVAFF.

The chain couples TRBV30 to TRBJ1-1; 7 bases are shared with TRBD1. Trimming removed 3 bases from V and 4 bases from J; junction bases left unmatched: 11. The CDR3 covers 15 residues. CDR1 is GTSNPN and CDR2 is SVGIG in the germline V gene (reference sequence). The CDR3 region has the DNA TGTGCCTGGAGAAAGGGGGCAGACAGGGTCACTGAAGCTTTCTTT. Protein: CAWRKGADRVTEAFF.